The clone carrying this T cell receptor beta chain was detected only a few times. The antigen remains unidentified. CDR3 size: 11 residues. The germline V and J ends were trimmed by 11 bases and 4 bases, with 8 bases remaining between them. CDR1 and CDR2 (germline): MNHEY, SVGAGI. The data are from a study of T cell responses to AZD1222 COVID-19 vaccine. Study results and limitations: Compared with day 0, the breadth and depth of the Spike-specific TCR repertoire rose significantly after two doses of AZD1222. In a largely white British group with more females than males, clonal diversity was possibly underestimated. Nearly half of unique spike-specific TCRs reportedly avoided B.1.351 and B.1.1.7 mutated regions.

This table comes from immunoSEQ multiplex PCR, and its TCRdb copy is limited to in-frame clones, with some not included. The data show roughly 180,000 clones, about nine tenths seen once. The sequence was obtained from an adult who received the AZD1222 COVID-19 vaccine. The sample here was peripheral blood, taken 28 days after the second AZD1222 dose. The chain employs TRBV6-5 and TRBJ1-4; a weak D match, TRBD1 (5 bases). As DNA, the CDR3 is TGTGCCTCCGGGGGTAATGAAAAACTGTTTTTT. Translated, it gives CASGGNEKLFF.